The subject of this entry is one T cell receptor (beta chain). Its antigen remains unidentified. These data belong to a study of cytomegalovirus exposure and HLA in healthy donors. Study-wide findings and caveats: In an earlier analysis, about 87% or about 30%: the productive usage of most TCR beta V segments. Differences between HLA loci emerged in a later analysis of TCR association rates, with DRB1 most and HLA-C fewest. TRBV6-2, TRBV6-3 and some other V segments were unresolvable in 87-base-pair reads. A missense DCLRE1C variant was associated with V- and J-gene trimming of TCR beta chains in a later analysis, and an independent cohort replicated the association.

The CDR3 is 14 residues long. Per the germline V gene, CDR1 is SGDLS and CDR2 is YYNGEE. V was pared by 1 base and J by 10 bases, with 12 bases between. Use of 60 Vbeta and 13 Jbeta primers characterized the PCR. Profiling relied on immunoSEQ multiplex PCR, and the TCRdb table lists in-frame clones only, not all of them. The sample lists approximately 94,000 clones, 76% occurring once. Sequencing used PBMCs. V is TRBV9 and J is TRBJ1-6; D perhaps matches TRBD1 (6 bases). The source of this sequence is a man aged 30 to 39 in good health and CMV-seropositive. CDR3: CASSVTDRLSPLHF. CDR3 sequence (DNA): TGTGCCAGCAGCGTAACCGACAGGTTGTCACCCCTCCACTTT.